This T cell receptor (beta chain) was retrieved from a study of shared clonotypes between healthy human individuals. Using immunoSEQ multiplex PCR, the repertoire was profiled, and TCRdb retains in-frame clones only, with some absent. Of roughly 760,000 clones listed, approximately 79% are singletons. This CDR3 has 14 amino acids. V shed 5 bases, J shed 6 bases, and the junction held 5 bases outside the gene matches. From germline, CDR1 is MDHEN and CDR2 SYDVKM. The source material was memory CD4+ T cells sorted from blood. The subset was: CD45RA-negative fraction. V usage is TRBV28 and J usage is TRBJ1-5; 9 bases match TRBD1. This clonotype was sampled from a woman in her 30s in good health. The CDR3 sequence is CASSRDREAQPQHF. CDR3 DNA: TGTGCCAGCAGTAGGGACAGGGAGGCTCAGCCCCAGCATTTT.